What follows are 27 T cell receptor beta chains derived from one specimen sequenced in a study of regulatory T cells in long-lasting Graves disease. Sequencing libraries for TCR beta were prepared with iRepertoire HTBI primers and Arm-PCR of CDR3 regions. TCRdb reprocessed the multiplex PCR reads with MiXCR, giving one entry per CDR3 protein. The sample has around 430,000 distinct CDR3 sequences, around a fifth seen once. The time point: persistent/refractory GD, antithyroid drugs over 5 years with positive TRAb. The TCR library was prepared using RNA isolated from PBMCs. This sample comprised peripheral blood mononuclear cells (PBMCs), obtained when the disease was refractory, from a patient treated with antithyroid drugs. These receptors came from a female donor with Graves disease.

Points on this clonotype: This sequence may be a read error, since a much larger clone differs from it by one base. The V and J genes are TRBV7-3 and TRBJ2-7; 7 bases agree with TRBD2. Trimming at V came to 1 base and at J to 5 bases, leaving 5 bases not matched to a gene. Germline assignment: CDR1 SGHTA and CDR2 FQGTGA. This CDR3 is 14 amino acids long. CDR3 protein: CASSLIGGGDEQYF. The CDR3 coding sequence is TGTGCCAGCAGCTTAATTGGGGGGGGGGACGAGCAGTACTTC.

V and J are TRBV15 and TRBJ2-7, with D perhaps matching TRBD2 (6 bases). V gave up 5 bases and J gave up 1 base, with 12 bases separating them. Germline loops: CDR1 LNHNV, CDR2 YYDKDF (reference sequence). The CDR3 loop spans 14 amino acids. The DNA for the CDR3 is TGTGCCACCAGCCCTCGCCGGGGGTCCTACGAGCAGTACTTC. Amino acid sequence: CATSPRRGSYEQYF.

The CDR3 reads CASWDPNLLDTQYF. CDR3 coding DNA: TGTGCCAGCTGGGATCCCAATCTCTTGGATACGCAGTATTTT. This chain uses TRBV6-2 or TRBV6-3 with TRBJ2-3; no clear D gene. Trimming removed 8 bases from V and 6 bases from J, with 18 bases in between. Per the germline V gene, CDR1 is MNHEY and CDR2 is SVGEGT. The CDR3 spans 14 residues.

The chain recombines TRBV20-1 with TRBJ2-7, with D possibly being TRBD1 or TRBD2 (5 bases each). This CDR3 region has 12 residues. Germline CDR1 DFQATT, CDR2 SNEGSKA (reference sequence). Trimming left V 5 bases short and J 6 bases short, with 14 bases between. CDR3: CSAFGGEGEQYF. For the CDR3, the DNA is TGCAGTGCTTTTGGGGGAGAGGGCGAGCAGTACTTC.

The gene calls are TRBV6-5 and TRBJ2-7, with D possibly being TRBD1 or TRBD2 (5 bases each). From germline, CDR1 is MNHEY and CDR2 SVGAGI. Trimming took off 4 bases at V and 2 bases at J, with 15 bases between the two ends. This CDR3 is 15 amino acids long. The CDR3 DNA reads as TGTGCCAGCAGTTGGACCGGGACGTCCGCCTACGAGCAGTACTTC. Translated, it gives CASSWTGTSAYEQYF.

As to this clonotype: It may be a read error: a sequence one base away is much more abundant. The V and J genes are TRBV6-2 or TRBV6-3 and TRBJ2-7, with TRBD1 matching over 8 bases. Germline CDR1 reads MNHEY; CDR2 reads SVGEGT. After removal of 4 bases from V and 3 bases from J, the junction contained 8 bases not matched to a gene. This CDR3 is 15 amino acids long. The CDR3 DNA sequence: TGTGCCAGCAGTTCAAACCGGGACAGGAGCTACGAGCAGTACTTC. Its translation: CASSSNRDRSYEQYF.

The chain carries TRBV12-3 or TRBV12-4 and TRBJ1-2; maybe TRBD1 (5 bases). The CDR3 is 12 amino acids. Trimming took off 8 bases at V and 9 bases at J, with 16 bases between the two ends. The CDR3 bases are TGTGCCAGCGCCGCCAGGGAATTGAGCTACACCTTC. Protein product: CASAARELSYTF.

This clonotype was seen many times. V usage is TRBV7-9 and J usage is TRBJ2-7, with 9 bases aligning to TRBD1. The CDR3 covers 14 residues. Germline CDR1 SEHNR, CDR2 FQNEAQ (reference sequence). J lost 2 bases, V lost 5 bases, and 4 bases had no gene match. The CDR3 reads CASSRQGETYEQYF. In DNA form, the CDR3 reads TGTGCCAGCAGCCGACAGGGGGAAACCTACGAGCAGTACTTC.

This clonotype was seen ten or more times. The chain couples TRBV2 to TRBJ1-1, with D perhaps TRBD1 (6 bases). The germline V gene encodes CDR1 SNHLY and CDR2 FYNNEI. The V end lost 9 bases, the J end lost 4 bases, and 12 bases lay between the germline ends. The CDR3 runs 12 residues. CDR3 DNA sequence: TGTGCCAGGAGGGGGGCCGGCACTGAAGCTTTCTTT. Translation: CARRGAGTEAFF.

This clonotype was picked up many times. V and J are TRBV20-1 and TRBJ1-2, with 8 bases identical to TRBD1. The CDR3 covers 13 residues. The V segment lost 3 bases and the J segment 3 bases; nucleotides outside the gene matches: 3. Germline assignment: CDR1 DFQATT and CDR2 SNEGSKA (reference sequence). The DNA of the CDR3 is TGCAGTGCTAGTACAGGGGGGGACTATGGCTACACCTTC. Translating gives CSASTGGDYGYTF.

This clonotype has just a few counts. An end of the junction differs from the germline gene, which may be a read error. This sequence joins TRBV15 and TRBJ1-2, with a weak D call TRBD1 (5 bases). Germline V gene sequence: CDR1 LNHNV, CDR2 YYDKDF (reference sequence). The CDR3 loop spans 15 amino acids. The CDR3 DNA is TGTGCCAGCAGCCCCAACGGGCCCTCAGGGTATGGCTACACCTTC. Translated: CASSPNGPSGYGYTF.

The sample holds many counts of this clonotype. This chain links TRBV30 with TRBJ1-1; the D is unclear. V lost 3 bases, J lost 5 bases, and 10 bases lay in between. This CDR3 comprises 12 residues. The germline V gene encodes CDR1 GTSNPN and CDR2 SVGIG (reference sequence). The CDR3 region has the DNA TGTGCCTGGAGAAAGGGAGGTACTGAAGCTTTCTTT. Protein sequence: CAWRKGGTEAFF.

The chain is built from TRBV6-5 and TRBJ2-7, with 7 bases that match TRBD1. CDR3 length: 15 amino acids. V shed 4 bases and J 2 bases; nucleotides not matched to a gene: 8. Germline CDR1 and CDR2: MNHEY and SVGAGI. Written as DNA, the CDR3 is TGTGCCAGCAGTTCATACAGGGGATCGACCTACGAGCAGTACTTC. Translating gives CASSSYRGSTYEQYF.

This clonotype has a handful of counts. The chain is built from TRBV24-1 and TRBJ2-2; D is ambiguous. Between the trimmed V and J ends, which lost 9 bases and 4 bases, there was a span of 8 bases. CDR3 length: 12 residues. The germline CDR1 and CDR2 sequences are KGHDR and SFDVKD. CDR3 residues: CATGLATGELFF. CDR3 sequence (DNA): TGTGCCACCGGTCTGGCCACCGGGGAGCTGTTTTTT.

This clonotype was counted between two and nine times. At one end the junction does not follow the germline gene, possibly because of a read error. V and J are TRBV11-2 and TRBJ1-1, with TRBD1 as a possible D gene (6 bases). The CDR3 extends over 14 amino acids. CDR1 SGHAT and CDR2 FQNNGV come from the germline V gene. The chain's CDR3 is CASSLIQGYTEAFF. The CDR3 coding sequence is TGCGCCAGCAGCCTCATCCAGGGGTATACTGAAGCTTTCTTT.

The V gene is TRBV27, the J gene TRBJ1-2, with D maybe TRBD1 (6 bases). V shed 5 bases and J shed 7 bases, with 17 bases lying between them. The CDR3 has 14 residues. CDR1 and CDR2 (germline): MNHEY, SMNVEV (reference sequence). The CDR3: CASSGGGGLGGYTF. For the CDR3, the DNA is TGTGCCAGCAGTGGGGGGGGGGGCCTGGGTGGCTACACCTTC.

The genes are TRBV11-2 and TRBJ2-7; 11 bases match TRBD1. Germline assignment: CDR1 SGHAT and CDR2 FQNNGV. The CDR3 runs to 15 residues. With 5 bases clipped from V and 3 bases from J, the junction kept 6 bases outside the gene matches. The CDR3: CASSRTGGINYEQYF. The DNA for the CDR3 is TGTGCCAGCAGCCGGACAGGGGGCATCAACTACGAGCAGTACTTC.

The DNA for the CDR3 is TGTGCCAGCTACACAGCGGGAGAAACCGGGGAGCTGTTTTTT. This gives the protein CASYTAGETGELFF. V and J are TRBV18 and TRBJ2-2; 8 nucleotides line up with TRBD2. From germline, CDR1 is KGHSH and CDR2 LQKENI. V was clipped by 7 bases and J by 5 bases; unmatched bases: 6. The CDR3 is 14 amino acids.

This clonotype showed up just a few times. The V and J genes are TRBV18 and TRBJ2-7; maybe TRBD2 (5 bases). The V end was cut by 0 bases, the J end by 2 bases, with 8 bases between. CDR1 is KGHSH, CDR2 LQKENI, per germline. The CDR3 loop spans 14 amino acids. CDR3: CASSPPGETYEQYF. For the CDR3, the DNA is TGTGCCAGCTCACCACCGGGAGAAACCTACGAGCAGTACTTC.

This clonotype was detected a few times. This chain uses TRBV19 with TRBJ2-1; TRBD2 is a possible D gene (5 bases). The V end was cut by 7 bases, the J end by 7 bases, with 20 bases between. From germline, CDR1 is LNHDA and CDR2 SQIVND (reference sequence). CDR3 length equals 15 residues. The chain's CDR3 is CASTTSAARGNEQFF. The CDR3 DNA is TGTGCCAGTACCACCTCAGCGGCCAGAGGAAATGAGCAGTTCTTC. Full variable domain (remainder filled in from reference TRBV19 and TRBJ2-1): DGGITQSPKYLFRKEGQNVTLSCEQNLNHDAMYWYRQDPGQGLRLIYYSQIVNDFQKGDIAEGYSVSREKKESFPLTVTSAQKNPTAFYLCASTTSAARGNEQFFGPGTRLTVL.

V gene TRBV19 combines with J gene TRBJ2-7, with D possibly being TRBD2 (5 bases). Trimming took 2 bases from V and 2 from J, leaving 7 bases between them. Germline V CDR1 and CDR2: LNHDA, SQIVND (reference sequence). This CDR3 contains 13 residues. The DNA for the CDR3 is TGTGCCAGTAGTATACGGGATACCTACGAGCAGTACTTC. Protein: CASSIRDTYEQYF. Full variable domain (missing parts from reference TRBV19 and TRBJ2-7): DGGITQSPKYLFRKEGQNVTLSCEQNLNHDAMYWYRQDPGQGLRLIYYSQIVNDFQKGDIAEGYSVSREKKESFPLTVTSAQKNPTAFYLCASSIRDTYEQYFGPGTRLTVT.

DNA for the CDR3: TGTGCCAGCAGTGCCCAGGGGTCGGGCACTGAAGCTTTCTTT. Protein product: CASSAQGSGTEAFF. The chain employs TRBV6-1 and TRBJ1-1; possibly TRBD1 for D (6 bases). V dropped 4 bases and J dropped 4 bases, with 13 bases sitting between them. This CDR3 is 14 amino acids long. Germline CDR1 is MNHNS and CDR2 is SASEGT.

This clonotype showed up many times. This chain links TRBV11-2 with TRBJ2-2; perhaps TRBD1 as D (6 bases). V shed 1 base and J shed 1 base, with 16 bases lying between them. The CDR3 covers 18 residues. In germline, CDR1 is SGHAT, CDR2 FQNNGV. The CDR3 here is CASSLGPSWGLNTGELFF. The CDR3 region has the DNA TGTGCCAGCAGCTTAGGTCCGTCTTGGGGGCTGAACACCGGGGAGCTGTTTTTT. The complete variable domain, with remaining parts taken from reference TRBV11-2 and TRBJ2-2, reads EAGVAQSPRYKIIEKRQSVAFWCNPISGHATLYWYQQILGQGPKLLIQFQNNGVVDDSQLPKDRFSAERLKGVDSTLKIQPAKLEDSAVYLCASSLGPSWGLNTGELFFGEGSRLTVL.

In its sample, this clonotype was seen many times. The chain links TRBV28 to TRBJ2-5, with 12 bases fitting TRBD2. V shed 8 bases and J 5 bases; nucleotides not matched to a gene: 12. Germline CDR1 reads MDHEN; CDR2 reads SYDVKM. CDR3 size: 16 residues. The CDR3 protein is CASRVLLAGGAETQYF. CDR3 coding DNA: TGTGCCAGCCGGGTCCTACTAGCGGGGGGCGCGGAGACCCAGTACTTC.

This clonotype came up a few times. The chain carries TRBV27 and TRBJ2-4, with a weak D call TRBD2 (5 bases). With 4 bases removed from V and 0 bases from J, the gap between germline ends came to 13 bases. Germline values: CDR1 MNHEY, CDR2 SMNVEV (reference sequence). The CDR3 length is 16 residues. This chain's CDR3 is CASSSKRALAKNIQYF. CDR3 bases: TGTGCCAGCAGTTCTAAGAGGGCCCTAGCCAAAAACATTCAGTACTTC.

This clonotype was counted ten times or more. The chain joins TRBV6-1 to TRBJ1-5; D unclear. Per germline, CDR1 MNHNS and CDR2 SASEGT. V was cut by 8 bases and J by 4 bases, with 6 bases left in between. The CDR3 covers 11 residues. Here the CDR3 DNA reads TGTGCCAGCGGCCAGAATCAGCCCCAGCATTTT. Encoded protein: CASGQNQPQHF.

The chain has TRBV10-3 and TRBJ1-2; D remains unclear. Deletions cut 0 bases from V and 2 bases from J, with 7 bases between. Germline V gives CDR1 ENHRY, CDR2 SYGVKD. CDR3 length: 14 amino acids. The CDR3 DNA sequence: TGTGCCATCAGTGAGTCTGGATTCAACTATGGCTACACCTTC. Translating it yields CAISESGFNYGYTF.